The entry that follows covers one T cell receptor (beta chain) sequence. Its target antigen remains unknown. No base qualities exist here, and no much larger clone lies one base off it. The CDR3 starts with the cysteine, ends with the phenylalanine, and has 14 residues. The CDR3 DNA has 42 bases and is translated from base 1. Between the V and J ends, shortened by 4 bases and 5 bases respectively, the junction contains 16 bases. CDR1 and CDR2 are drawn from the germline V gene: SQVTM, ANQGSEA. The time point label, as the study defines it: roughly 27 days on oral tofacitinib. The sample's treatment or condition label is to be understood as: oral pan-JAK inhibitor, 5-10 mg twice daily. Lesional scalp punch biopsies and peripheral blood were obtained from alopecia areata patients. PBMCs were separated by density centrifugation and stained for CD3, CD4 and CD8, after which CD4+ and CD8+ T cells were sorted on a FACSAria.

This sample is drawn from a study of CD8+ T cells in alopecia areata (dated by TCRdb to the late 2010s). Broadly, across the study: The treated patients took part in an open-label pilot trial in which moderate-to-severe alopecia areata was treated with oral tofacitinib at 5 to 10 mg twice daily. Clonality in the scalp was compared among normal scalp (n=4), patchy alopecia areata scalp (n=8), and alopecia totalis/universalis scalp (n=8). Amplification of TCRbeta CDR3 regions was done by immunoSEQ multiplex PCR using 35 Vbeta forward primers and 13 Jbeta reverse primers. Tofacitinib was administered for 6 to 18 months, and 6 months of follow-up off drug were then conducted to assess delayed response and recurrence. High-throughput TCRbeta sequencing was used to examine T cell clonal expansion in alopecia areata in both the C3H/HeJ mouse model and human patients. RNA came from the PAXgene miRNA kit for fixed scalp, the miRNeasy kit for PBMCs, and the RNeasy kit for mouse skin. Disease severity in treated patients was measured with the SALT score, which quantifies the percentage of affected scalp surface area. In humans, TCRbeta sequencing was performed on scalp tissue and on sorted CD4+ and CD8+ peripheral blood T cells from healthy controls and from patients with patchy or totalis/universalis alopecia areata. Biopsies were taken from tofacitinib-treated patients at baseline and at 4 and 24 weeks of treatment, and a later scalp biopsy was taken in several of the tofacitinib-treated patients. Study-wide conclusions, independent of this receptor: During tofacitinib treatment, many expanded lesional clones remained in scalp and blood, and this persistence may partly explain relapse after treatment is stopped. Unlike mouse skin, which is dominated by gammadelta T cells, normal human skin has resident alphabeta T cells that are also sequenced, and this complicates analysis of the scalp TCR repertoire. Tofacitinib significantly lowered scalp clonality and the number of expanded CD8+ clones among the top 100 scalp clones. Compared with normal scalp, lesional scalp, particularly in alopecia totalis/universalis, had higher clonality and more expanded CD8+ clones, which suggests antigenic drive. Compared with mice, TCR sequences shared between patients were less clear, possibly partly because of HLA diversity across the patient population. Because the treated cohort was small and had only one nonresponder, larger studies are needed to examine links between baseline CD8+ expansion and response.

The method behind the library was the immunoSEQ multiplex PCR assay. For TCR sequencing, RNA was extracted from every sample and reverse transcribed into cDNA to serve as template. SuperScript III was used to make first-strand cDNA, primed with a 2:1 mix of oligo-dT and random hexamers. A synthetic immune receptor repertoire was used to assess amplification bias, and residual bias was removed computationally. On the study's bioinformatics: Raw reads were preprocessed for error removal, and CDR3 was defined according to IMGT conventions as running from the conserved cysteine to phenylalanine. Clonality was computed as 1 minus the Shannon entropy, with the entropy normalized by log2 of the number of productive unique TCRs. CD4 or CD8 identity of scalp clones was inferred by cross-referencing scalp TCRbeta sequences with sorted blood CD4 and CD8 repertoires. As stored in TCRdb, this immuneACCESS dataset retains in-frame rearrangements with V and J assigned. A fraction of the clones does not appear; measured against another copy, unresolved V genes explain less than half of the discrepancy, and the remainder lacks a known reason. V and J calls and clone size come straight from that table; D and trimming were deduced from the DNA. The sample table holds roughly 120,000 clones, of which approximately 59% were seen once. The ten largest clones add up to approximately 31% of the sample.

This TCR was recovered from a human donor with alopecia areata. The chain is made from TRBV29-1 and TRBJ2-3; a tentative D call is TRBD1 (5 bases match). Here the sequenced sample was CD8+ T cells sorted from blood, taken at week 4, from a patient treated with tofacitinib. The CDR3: CSVVGQGSRDTQYF. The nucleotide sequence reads TGCAGCGTTGTAGGGCAGGGATCGAGAGATACGCAGTATTTT.